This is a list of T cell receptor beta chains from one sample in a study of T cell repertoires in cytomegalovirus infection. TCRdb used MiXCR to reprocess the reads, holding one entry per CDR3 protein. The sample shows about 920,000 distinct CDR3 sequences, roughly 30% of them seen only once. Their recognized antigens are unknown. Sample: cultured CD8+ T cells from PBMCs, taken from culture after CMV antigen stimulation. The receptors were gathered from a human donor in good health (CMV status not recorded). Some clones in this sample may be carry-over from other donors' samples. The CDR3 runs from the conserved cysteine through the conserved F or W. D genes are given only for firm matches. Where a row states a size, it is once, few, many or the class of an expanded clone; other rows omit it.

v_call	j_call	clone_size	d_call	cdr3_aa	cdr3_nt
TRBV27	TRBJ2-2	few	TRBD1	CASSLGRGLNTGELFF	TGTGCCAGCAGTTTGGGCAGGGGGCTGAACACCGGGGAGCTGTTTTTT
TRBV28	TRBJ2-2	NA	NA	CASSPPIGELFF	TGTGCCAGCAGCCCACCTATCGGGGAGCTGTTTTTT
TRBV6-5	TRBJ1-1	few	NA	CASNQYPGTPNTEAFF	TGTGCCAGCAACCAATACCCCGGGACACCGAACACTGAAGCTTTCTTT
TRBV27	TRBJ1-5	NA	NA	CASRPGTYDDQPQHF	TGTGCCAGCAGGCCCGGGACATACGACGATCAGCCCCAGCATTTT
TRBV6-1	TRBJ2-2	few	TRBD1	CASSDHRGLTGELFF	TGTGCCAGCAGTGACCACAGGGGGCTCACCGGGGAGCTGTTTTTT
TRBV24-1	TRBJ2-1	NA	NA	CTTSDGEGRYNNEQFF	TGTACCACCAGTGATGGTGAGGGGAGGTACAATAATGAGCAGTTCTTC
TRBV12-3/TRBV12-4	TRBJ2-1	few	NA	CASSVALSGSYNEQFF	TGTGCCAGCAGTGTCGCCCTTTCGGGCTCCTACAATGAGCAGTTCTTC
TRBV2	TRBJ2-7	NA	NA	CASSEGPGLQFYEQYF	TGTGCCAGCAGTGAGGGGCCGGGACTGCAATTCTACGAGCAGTACTTC
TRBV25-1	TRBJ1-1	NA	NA	CASSEFFDIPQGMNTEAFF	TGTGCCAGCAGTGAATTTTTTGATATCCCACAGGGAATGAACACTGAAGCTTTCTTT
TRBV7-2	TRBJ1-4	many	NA	CASRRGAGNEKLFF	TGTGCCAGCCGCCGCGGGGCCGGTAATGAAAAACTGTTTTTT
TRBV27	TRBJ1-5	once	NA	CASSPPPGGGADQPQHF	TGTGCCAGCAGTCCCCCCCCGGGCGGGGGCGCGGATCAGCCCCAGCATTTT
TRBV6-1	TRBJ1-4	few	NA	CASSDRIVVDEKLFF	TGTGCCAGCAGCGACAGGATCGTTGTCGATGAAAAACTGTTTTTT
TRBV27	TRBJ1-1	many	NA	CASSPKGWEARSPEAFF	TGTGCCAGCAGTCCAAAGGGGTGGGAGGCGCGTTCCCCTGAAGCTTTCTTT
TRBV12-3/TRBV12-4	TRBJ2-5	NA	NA	CASSWEDSQETQYF	TGTGCCAGCAGTTGGGAGGACAGTCAAGAGACCCAGTACTTC
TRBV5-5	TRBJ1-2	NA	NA	CASSPGLDNYGYTF	TGTGCCAGCAGCCCCGGACTCGATAACTATGGCTACACCTTC
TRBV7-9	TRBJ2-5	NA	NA	CASSLSSEIGTQYF	TGTGCCAGCAGCTTAAGTTCGGAAATCGGGACCCAGTACTTC
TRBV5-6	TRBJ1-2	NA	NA	CASSSVNGYTF	TGTGCCAGCAGCTCCGTCAATGGCTACACCTTC
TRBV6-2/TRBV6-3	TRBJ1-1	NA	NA	CASLATTEAFF	TGTGCCAGCTTAGCGACCACTGAAGCTTTCTTT
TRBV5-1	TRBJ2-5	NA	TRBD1	CASSLVTGTGGLETQYF	TGCGCCAGCAGCTTGGTAACTGGGACAGGGGGCTTAGAGACCCAGTACTTC
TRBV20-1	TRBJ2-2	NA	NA	CSARDLVKTGTGELFF	TGCAGTGCTAGAGATTTGGTCAAAACAGGGACCGGGGAGCTGTTTTTT
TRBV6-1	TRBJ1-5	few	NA	CASSVSERNQPQHF	TGTGCCAGCAGTGTCAGCGAGCGCAATCAGCCCCAGCATTTT
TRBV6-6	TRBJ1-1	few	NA	CASSSPVNTEAFF	TGTGCCAGCAGTTCCCCGGTGAACACTGAAGCTTTCTTT
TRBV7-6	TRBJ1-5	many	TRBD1	CASSLGGTGGNQPQHF	TGTGCCAGCAGCTTAGGGGGGACAGGGGGCAATCAGCCCCAGCATTTT
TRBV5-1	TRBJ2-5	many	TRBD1	CASSSRDRRETQYF	TGCGCCAGCAGCTCGCGGGACAGGAGGGAGACCCAGTACTTC
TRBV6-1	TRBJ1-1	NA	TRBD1	CASSAGTGRNTEAFF	TGTGCCAGCAGCGCCGGGACAGGTAGAAACACTGAAGCTTTCTTT
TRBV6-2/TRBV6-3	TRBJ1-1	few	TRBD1	CASSLPLGQTEAFF	TGTGCCAGCAGTCTCCCCCTGGGACAGACTGAAGCTTTCTTT
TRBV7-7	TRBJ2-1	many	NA	CASSESGSYNEQFF	TGTGCTAGCAGCGAGAGTGGGTCCTACAATGAGCAGTTCTTC
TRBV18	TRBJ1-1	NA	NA	CASSSWEHSNTEAFF	TGTGCCAGCTCATCATGGGAACATTCGAACACTGAAGCTTTCTTT
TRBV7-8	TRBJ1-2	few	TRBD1	CASSLGWPGTELYGYTF	TGTGCCAGCAGCTTAGGTTGGCCCGGGACAGAACTGTATGGTTACACCTTC
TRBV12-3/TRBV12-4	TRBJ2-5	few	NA	CASSSPGDRKETQYF	TGTGCCAGCAGTTCTCCGGGGGATCGCAAAGAGACCCAGTACTTC
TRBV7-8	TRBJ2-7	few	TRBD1	CASSFGTDQALNSYEQYF	TGTGCCAGCAGCTTTGGGACAGACCAAGCCCTGAACTCATACGAGCAGTACTTC
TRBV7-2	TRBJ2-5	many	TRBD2	CASAGGQETQYF	TGTGCCAGCGCGGGGGGCCAAGAGACCCAGTACTTC
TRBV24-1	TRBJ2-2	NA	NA	CATSDLSGPGELFF	TGTGCCACCAGTGATTTGTCGGGCCCCGGGGAGCTGTTTTTT
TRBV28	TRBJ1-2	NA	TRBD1	CASSSTSPGTGFSGYTF	TGTGCCAGCAGTTCCACGAGTCCCGGGACAGGGTTTAGTGGCTACACCTTC
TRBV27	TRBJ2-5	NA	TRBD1	CASSPEAGGRRETQYF	TGTGCCAGCAGTCCAGAGGCAGGGGGCCGAAGAGAGACCCAGTACTTC
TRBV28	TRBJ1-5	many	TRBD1	CASSLTGTGLMGNQPQHF	TGTGCCAGCAGTTTAACCGGGACAGGGTTGATGGGCAATCAGCCCCAGCATTTT
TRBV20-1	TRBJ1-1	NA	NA	CSASELTGPVEAFF	TGCAGTGCTAGTGAACTTACAGGCCCGGTCGAAGCTTTCTTT
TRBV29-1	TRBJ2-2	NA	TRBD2	CSVEDPLAGGNTGELFF	TGCAGCGTTGAAGATCCCCTTGCGGGGGGCAACACCGGGGAGCTGTTTTTT
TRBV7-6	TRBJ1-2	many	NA	CASSQGGGFGGYTF	TGTGCCAGCAGTCAAGGAGGGGGGTTCGGTGGCTACACCTTC
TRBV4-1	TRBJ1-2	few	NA	CASSQVGAGDGYTF	TGCGCCAGCAGCCAAGTGGGGGCTGGGGATGGCTACACCTTC
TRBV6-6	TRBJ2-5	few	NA	CASSYGANQETQYF	TGTGCCAGCAGTTACGGGGCCAACCAAGAGACCCAGTACTTC
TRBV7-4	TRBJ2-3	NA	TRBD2	CASSSRTRTSTDTQYF	TGTGCCAGCAGCTCCCGGACTAGAACTAGCACAGATACGCAGTATTTT
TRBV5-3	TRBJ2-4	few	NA	CASSLDVRGRAKNIQYF	TGTGCCAGCAGCTTGGACGTCCGGGGCCGAGCCAAAAACATTCAGTACTTC
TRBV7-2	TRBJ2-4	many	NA	CASSLSGNYDGGNIQYF	TGTGCCAGCAGCTTATCAGGGAATTACGACGGCGGAAACATTCAGTACTTC
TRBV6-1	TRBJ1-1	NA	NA	CASSEVRGAEAFF	TGTGCCAGCAGTGAAGTGAGGGGGGCTGAAGCTTTCTTT
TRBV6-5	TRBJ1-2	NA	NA	CASSQRPDLYGYTF	TGTGCCAGCAGTCAACGACCGGACCTCTATGGCTACACCTTC
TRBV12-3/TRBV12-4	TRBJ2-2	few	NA	CASSFSLGQNTGELFF	TGTGCCAGCAGTTTTTCGTTAGGGCAGAACACCGGGGAGCTGTTTTTT
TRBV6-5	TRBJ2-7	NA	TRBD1	CASSPDRGPIYEQYF	TGTGCCAGCAGCCCGGACAGGGGACCTATTTACGAACAGTACTTC
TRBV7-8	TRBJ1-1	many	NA	CASSLSPTEAFF	TGTGCCAGCAGCCTAAGTCCCACTGAAGCTTTCTTT
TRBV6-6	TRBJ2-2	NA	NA	CASSYWQGNTGELFF	TGTGCCAGCAGTTACTGGCAGGGGAACACCGGGGAGCTGTTTTTT
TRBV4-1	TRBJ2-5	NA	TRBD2	CASSDVAGETQYF	TGCGCCAGCAGCGACGTAGCGGGAGAGACCCAGTACTTC
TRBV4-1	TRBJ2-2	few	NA	CASSQVRGGPGELFF	TGCGCCAGCAGCCAAGTCCGAGGGGGGCCCGGGGAGCTGTTTTTT
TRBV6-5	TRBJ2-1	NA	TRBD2	CASSYSAGGNNEQFF	TGTGCCAGCAGTTACTCGGCGGGGGGCAACAATGAGCAGTTCTTC
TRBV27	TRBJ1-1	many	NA	CASSLGSNTEAFF	TGTGCCAGCAGCTTAGGGTCGAACACTGAAGCTTTCTTT
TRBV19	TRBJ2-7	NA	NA	CASSAVSRGTNEQYF	TGTGCCAGTAGTGCCGTGAGTAGGGGTACGAACGAGCAGTACTTC